This paragraph reports one TCR beta chain. Antigen: not known. One entry per CDR3 protein, called by TCRdb with MiXCR from the RT-PCR reads. The table has about 520,000 distinct CDR3 sequences, under 8.5% seen once; the top ten hold around 13%. This CDR3 is 12 amino acids long. Germline V gene lookup returns CDR1 DFQATT and CDR2 SNEGSKA (reference sequence). Trimming cost V 4 bases and J 10 bases, with 15 bases left between them. The data originate from a study of response to subunit inactivated influenza vaccine. Study-wide findings and caveats: Authors suggested each seasonal flu vaccination may recruit only limited numbers of new T cells.

The sequence was collected from a man aged 45 to 75 who received an inactivated influenza vaccine. The sample here was PBMCs from blood, taken 23 months after vaccination. The genes are TRBV20-1 and TRBJ2-3; D remains ambiguous. CDR3 nucleotide sequence: TGCAGTGCTACCATTCTGTATACAGCGCAGTATTTT. It encodes CSATILYTAQYF.